A selection of T cell receptor beta chains follows, all from one sample in a study of regulatory and conventional T cells in RAG deficiency. Libraries were prepared by immunoSEQ multiplex PCR; TCRdb keeps only in-frame clonotypes and omits some of them. The data show tens of thousands of clones, roughly 96% seen once. This sample was shared with a second study, whose subject was regulatory T cells.

The specimen was CD25- CD4+ T cells sorted from blood. The receptor source for this set is a human donor in good health. The CDR3 runs from the conserved cysteine through the conserved F or W. The D gene is left open where the match is weak.

V gene	J gene	D gene	CDR3 protein
TRBV7-2	TRBJ1-1	NA	CASSLNPTNTEAFF
TRBV6-5	TRBJ2-3	NA	CASSYIAVGSTDTQYF
TRBV9	TRBJ1-2	NA	CASSRSTEPFGGYTF
TRBV9	TRBJ2-2	TRBD1	CASSVVPGQGTGELFF
TRBV5-8	TRBJ2-2	NA	CASSLGVPGELFF
TRBV30	TRBJ1-4	TRBD1	CAWSVGGTVEKLFF
TRBV29-1	TRBJ1-2	NA	CSVDGQTSHGYTF
TRBV9	TRBJ2-3	NA	CASSATGDTQYF
TRBV9	TRBJ1-3	TRBD1	CASSVDPDRVSGNTIYF
TRBV28	TRBJ1-1	NA	CASSSGNTEAFF
TRBV6-4	TRBJ1-5	NA	CASNKGGDQPQHF
TRBV19	TRBJ1-5	NA	CASSIGAGAYGQPQHF
TRBV11-2	TRBJ2-3	TRBD2	CASSTGLSDTQYF
TRBV6-1	TRBJ1-2	NA	CASSEAGFRGGNHIGYTF
TRBV5-1	TRBJ2-7	TRBD1	CASSGDRGLYYEQYF
TRBV4-3	TRBJ2-3	TRBD2	CASSQFAGGSSDTQYF
TRBV2	TRBJ1-5	NA	CASKGQVNQPQHF
TRBV5-1	TRBJ2-7	NA	CASSSDSYEQYF
TRBV30	TRBJ2-2	TRBD2	CAWERGGNTGELFF
TRBV10-1	TRBJ2-7	NA	CASSELGYEQYF
TRBV7-3	TRBJ2-1	TRBD2	CASSLRGTSGNNEQFF
TRBV25-1	TRBJ2-5	TRBD1	CASSDFWDRGHQETQYF
TRBV7-2	TRBJ1-2	NA	CASSLGGQNYGYTF
TRBV7-2	TRBJ1-1	TRBD1	CASSGSGTVNTEAFF
TRBV2	TRBJ2-7	NA	CASSDSRGQYF
TRBV30	TRBJ2-1	TRBD2	CAWSVGLAGGEQFF
TRBV4-2	TRBJ1-1	TRBD1	CASSQVWGQTPQAFF
TRBV6-4	TRBJ1-1	NA	CASSGQVTNTEAFF
TRBV15	TRBJ2-7	TRBD1	CATSRAARGLGEQYF
TRBV2	TRBJ1-4	NA	CASSDRLGLTNEKLFF
TRBV18	TRBJ2-3	NA	CASSPTSPSTDTQYF
TRBV7-3	TRBJ2-3	TRBD2	CASSPRAGPETDTQYF
TRBV6-1	TRBJ1-5	NA	CASSEVRGNQPQHF
TRBV5-1	TRBJ2-3	NA	CASSLAGTDTQYF
TRBV9	TRBJ2-7	NA	CASSVSTSSYEQYF
TRBV30	TRBJ1-1	NA	CAWENRDSNTEAFF
TRBV28	TRBJ1-2	NA	CASTVPGSYGYTF
TRBV5-1	TRBJ2-3	TRBD2	CASGWTSGDTQYF
TRBV6-5	TRBJ2-7	TRBD1	CASSYSRTGGEQYF
TRBV18	TRBJ2-5	NA	CASSPKRETQYF
TRBV30	TRBJ1-1	NA	CAWTVNTEAFF
TRBV27	TRBJ1-2	NA	CASSFRRDYGYTF
TRBV30	NA	TRBD2	CAWTGTSAHEQYF
TRBV6-5	TRBJ1-1	NA	CASSGREGGNTEAFF
TRBV7-2	TRBJ2-3	TRBD2	CASSPGQTSGYTQYF
TRBV5-8	TRBJ2-5	TRBD1	CASSPGQVQETQYF
TRBV4-1	TRBJ2-3	TRBD2	CASRPGPLAGGPGKDTQYF
TRBV4-1	TRBJ2-1	TRBD2	CASSQGPRLAGGMEAVEQFF
TRBV7-9	TRBJ1-1	NA	CASIPGQKNTEAFF
TRBV5-4	TRBJ1-6	TRBD1	CASSRKRDRGGSPLHF
TRBV5-1	TRBJ2-3	TRBD2	CASSGGDLSTDTQYF